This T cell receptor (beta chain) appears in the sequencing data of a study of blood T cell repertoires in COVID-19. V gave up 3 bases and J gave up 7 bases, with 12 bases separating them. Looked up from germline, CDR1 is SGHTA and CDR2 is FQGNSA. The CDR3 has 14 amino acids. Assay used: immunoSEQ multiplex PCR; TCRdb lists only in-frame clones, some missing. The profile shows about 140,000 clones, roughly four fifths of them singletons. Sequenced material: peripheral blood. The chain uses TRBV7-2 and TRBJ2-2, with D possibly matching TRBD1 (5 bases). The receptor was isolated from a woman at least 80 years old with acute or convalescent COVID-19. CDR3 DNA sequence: TGTGCCAGCAGCTTCCAGGGTTTTGACGGGGAGCTGTTTTTT. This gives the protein CASSFQGFDGELFF.